The 18 T cell receptor beta chains below come from one sample, sequenced in a study of cytomegalovirus exposure and HLA in healthy donors. The PCR had 60 Vbeta and 13 Jbeta primers. The method was immunoSEQ multiplex PCR; TCRdb's version includes in-frame clones alone and lacks a portion of them. The sample has about 160,000 clones, around 80% seen once. The sequencing input was PBMCs. The receptors stem from a boy younger than 10 in good health and CMV-seronegative.

The chain is built from TRBV5-1 and TRBJ1-1, with D perhaps matching TRBD1 (5 bases). Germline V gene lookup returns CDR1 SGHRS and CDR2 YFSETQ. The CDR3 has 16 amino acids. V was cut by 2 bases and J by 8 bases, with 22 bases left in between. The CDR3 reads CASSFRGGAIEGEAFF. The CDR3 DNA reads TGCGCCAGCAGCTTTAGGGGAGGCGCGATAGAAGGCGAAGCTTTCTTT.

The CDR3 bases are TGCGCCAGCAGCCAAGATTACGAGACAGGGGTCGAGCAGTACTTC. Encoded protein: CASSQDYETGVEQYF. The chain links TRBV4-3 to TRBJ2-7; 8 nucleotides match TRBD1. The CDR3 spans 15 residues. V dropped 0 bases and J dropped 6; count of bases not matched to a gene: 7. Germline V gives CDR1 LGHNA, CDR2 YSLEER.

The chain carries TRBV6-1 and TRBJ1-2; possibly TRBD1 for D (6 bases). This CDR3 spans 15 amino acids. V lost 4 bases to trimming and J lost 6 bases, with 18 bases between them. CDR1 and CDR2 from the germline V gene are MNHNS and SASEGT. The CDR3, as DNA: TGTGCCAGCAGTGCACGAGGGGGGGGATTGGATGGCTACACCTTC. Translation: CASSARGGGLDGYTF.

V and J are TRBV7-2 and TRBJ1-2, with D tentatively TRBD1 (6 bases). CDR3 length: 15 residues. V lost 2 bases and J 8 bases, leaving 18 bases between the germline ends. Per the germline V gene, CDR1 is SGHTA and CDR2 is FQGNSA. CDR3 sequence reads: CASSLRSRQEEGYTF. CDR3 DNA: TGTGCCAGCAGCTTAAGGTCGAGACAGGAGGAAGGCTACACCTTC.

This clone has only one observation. The CDR3 coding sequence is TGTGCCAGCTCGGGGGTCCCTAATACAGATACGCAGTATTTT. Translation: CASSGVPNTDTQYF. The rearrangement uses TRBV7-2 and TRBJ2-3, with a tentative D call TRBD2 (6 bases). The V gene's germline CDR1 is SGHTA and CDR2 FQGNSA. Trimming took 8 bases from V and 3 from J, leaving 15 bases between them. The CDR3 spans 14 residues. Full variable domain (missing parts from reference TRBV7-2 and TRBJ2-3): GAGVSQSPSNKVTEKGKDVELRCDPISGHTALYWYRQSLGQGLEFLIYFQGNSAPDKSGLPSDRFSAERTGGSVSTLTIQRTQQEDSAVYLCASSGVPNTDTQYFGPGTRLTVL.

The rearrangement links TRBV25-1 to TRBJ2-5, with D possibly matching TRBD1 (6 bases). This CDR3 comprises 13 residues. The germline V gene encodes CDR1 MGHDK and CDR2 SYGVNS. Trimming stripped 8 bases from V and 1 base from J, with 11 bases between. The CDR3 region is CASGGGLQETQYF. For the CDR3, the DNA is TGTGCCAGCGGGGGCGGCCTCCAAGAGACCCAGTACTTC.

The chain uses TRBV4-3 and TRBJ2-1; perhaps TRBD2 as D (6 bases). Per the germline V gene, CDR1 is LGHNA and CDR2 is YSLEER. The CDR3 covers 17 residues. The germline V and J ends were trimmed by 0 bases and 0 bases, with 12 bases remaining between them. DNA of the CDR3: TGCGCCAGCAGCCAAGACCCTCCCGGGGGCTCCTACAATGAGCAGTTCTTC. Its translation: CASSQDPPGGSYNEQFF.

This chain joins TRBV11-2 and TRBJ2-1; 10 bases are shared with TRBD2. The CDR3 covers 16 residues. The germline V gene encodes CDR1 SGHAT and CDR2 FQNNGV. Losses at the gene ends were 4 bases for V and 6 bases for J; bases not matched to a gene: 9. The CDR3 DNA reads as TGTGCCAGCAGCTCCCCCCGGCTAGCGGGGGCCAATGAGCAGTTCTTC. Protein: CASSSPRLAGANEQFF.

The rearrangement joins TRBV5-1 to TRBJ2-7; unclear D gene. Between the trimmed V and J ends, which lost 2 bases and 0 bases, there was a span of 12 bases. CDR1 SGHRS and CDR2 YFSETQ come from the germline V gene. This CDR3 comprises 15 residues. DNA of the CDR3: TGCGCCAGCAGCTTTTCGCCTCTACTCTCCTACGAGCAGTACTTC. Protein product: CASSFSPLLSYEQYF. Using reference TRBV5-1 and TRBJ2-7 for the parts outside the CDR3, the full variable domain is KAGVTQTPRYLIKTRGQQVTLSCSPISGHRSVSWYQQTPGQGLQFLFEYFSETQRNKGNFPGRFSGRQFSNSRSEMNVSTLELGDSALYLCASSFSPLLSYEQYFGPGTRLTVT.

This chain links TRBV5-1 with TRBJ1-1, with 8 bases that match TRBD1. Germline assignment: CDR1 SGHRS and CDR2 YFSETQ. V shed 3 bases, J shed 4 bases, and the junction held 8 bases outside the gene matches. The CDR3 covers 15 residues. The CDR3 spells CASSSAGGVGTEAFF. The CDR3 DNA follows: TGCGCCAGCAGCTCTGCAGGGGGCGTGGGCACTGAAGCTTTCTTT.

The chain couples TRBV5-4 to TRBJ2-7; TRBD1 might be the D (6 bases). The CDR3 consists of 16 residues. V dropped 1 base and J dropped 3 bases, with 17 bases sitting between them. CDR1 SGHNT and CDR2 YYREEE come from the germline V gene (reference sequence). The CDR3, as DNA: TGTGCCAGCAGCTTGTGGGGGCTCGACCCGATCTACGAGCAGTACTTC. This codes for CASSLWGLDPIYEQYF.

This chain uses TRBV4-1 with TRBJ1-4, with 7 bases fitting TRBD1. The CDR3 totals 17 residues. From germline, CDR1 is MGHRA and CDR2 YSYEKL. Trimming at V came to 0 bases and at J to 5 bases, leaving 9 bases not matched to a gene. The CDR3 DNA follows: TGCGCCAGCAGCCAAGATAAGTGGGACAGAAGAAATGAAAAACTGTTTTTT. Translating gives CASSQDKWDRRNEKLFF.

This clone was seen a single time. The chain links TRBV21-1 to TRBJ2-7; the table's D call, TRBD1, was not checked against the DNA. TRBV21-1 is an annotated pseudogene. This CDR3 comprises 14 residues. CDR3 region: CASSSMGGQYEQYV. The CDR3, as DNA: TGTGCCAGCAGCAGCATGGGTGGACAGTACGAGCAGTACGTC.

This chain connects TRBV7-9 to TRBJ2-3; D might be TRBD2 (6 bases). The CDR3 loop spans 17 amino acids. V lost 3 bases and J 1 base, leaving 17 bases between the germline ends. Germline V gene sequence: CDR1 SEHNR, CDR2 FQNEAQ (reference sequence). CDR3 loop: CASSFRPLAPGTDTQYF. CDR3 DNA: TGTGCCAGCAGCTTTCGCCCACTAGCACCCGGCACAGATACGCAGTATTTT.

The gene calls are TRBV14 and TRBJ1-2, with 7 bases that match TRBD1. V shed 4 bases, J shed 4 bases, and the junction held 9 bases outside the gene matches. Germline loops: CDR1 SGHDN, CDR2 FVKESK. The CDR3 loop spans 15 amino acids. CDR3 sequence: CASSRGQIAFYGYTF. In nucleotides, the CDR3 is TGTGCCAGCAGCCGGGGACAGATCGCCTTCTATGGCTACACCTTC. The full variable domain, completed using reference TRBV14 and TRBJ1-2, is EAGVTQFPSHSVIEKGQTVTLRCDPISGHDNLYWYRRVMGKEIKFLLHFVKESKQDESGMPNNRFLAERTGGTYSTLKVQPAELEDSGVYFCASSRGQIAFYGYTFGSGTRLTVV.

The V call is TRBV6-6, the J call TRBJ1-1, with D hard to call. Germline V CDR1 and CDR2: MNHNY, SVGAGI (reference sequence). The CDR3 consists of 14 residues. V lost 5 bases and J lost 1, with 11 bases in between. Written as DNA, the CDR3 is TGTGCCAGCAGTGTCGCCCGAGGGAACACTGAAGCTTTCTTT. Its translation: CASSVARGNTEAFF.

The chain is built from TRBV9 and TRBJ2-1; D call uncertain. With 2 bases removed from V and 4 bases from J, the gap between germline ends came to 7 bases. Germline loops: CDR1 SGDLS, CDR2 YYNGEE. The CDR3 length is 13 residues. This CDR3 reads CASSVDTYNEQFF. Here the CDR3 DNA reads TGTGCCAGCAGCGTTGACACATACAATGAGCAGTTCTTC.

The V and J genes are TRBV10-3 and TRBJ1-1; no clear D gene. V lost 0 bases, J lost 8 bases, and 10 bases lay in between. The CDR3 loop spans 13 amino acids. Germline V gene data show CDR1 as ENHRY and CDR2 as SYGVKD. The CDR3 bases are TGTGCCATCAGTGAGTCTGGCAGCGGCGAAGCTTTCTTT. This encodes CAISESGSGEAFF.